These T cell receptor beta chains were read from a single sample in a study of CD8 T cells in ankylosing spondylitis. TCRdb ran MiXCR on the 5' RACE reads and lists one entry per CDR3 protein. This sample carries roughly 470,000 distinct CDR3 sequences, 20% to 30% of them seen once, and the ten largest clones take 0.89%. The sequenced sample was blood, either unsorted or a sorted T cell fraction (not recorded which). Receptors originate from a male donor with ankylosing spondylitis. CDR3s include the opening cysteine and the closing phenylalanine or tryptophan.

V gene	J gene	CDR3 protein
TRBV5-1	TRBJ2-7	CASGTRDAAYEQYF
TRBV20-1	TRBJ1-4	CSARRLGRANEKLFF
TRBV30	TRBJ1-5	CACSQDYQPQHF
TRBV20-1	TRBJ1-1	CSASQGARNTEAFF
TRBV28	TRBJ2-1	CASSFGGGQANEQFF
TRBV29-1	TRBJ1-3	CSVADGSGNTIYF
TRBV10-2	TRBJ2-1	CASSGGQGVHNEQFF
TRBV4-2	TRBJ2-3	CASSQDGASGTDTQYF
TRBV5-6	TRBJ1-5	CASSLGAGYSNQPQHF
TRBV12-3/TRBV12-4	TRBJ2-2	CASRPDRGSTGELFF
TRBV20-1	TRBJ2-1	CSATAPGGGNEQFF
TRBV2	TRBJ2-1	CASIQNRVMGNEQFF
TRBV24-1	TRBJ1-2	CATSDLPTGRGYTF
TRBV18	TRBJ1-2	CASSPPSRPANYGYTF
TRBV7-9	TRBJ2-7	CASSFGAGGLNYEQYF
TRBV3-1	TRBJ1-6	CASSQPGVDSPLHF
TRBV12-3/TRBV12-4	TRBJ1-5	CASSLATAGNQPQHF
TRBV6-1	TRBJ2-3	CASKAGRTSGRGGTDTQYF
TRBV6-1	TRBJ2-1	CASTPPGLALNEQFF
TRBV12-3/TRBV12-4	TRBJ2-4	CASSPRKNIQYF
TRBV24-1	TRBJ1-1	CATSDGQGKREAFF
TRBV5-1	TRBJ1-3	CASSDQGAGGNTIYF
TRBV28	TRBJ1-6	CASSLRDDNSPLHF
TRBV5-1	TRBJ2-5	CASSLGGRVSFGQYF
TRBV9	TRBJ1-2	CASSAGVLQGYHGYTF
TRBV3-1	TRBJ2-2	CASSQLLALTGELFF
TRBV20-1	TRBJ2-1	CSASPPGLAGSEQFF
TRBV29-1	TRBJ2-3	CSVTRAGPMDTQYF
TRBV19	TRBJ2-1	CASTRASYNEQFF
TRBV3-1	TRBJ2-3	CASSQEWTVVTDTQYF
TRBV7-2	TRBJ2-1	CASSSGTVSSYNEQFF